The 18 T cell receptor beta chains in this list originate from one sample, sequenced in a study of cytomegalovirus exposure and HLA in healthy donors. Only in-frame clones appear in the TCRdb table, and some are missing; sequencing was by immunoSEQ multiplex PCR. The data contain a few hundred thousand clones, approximately 80% of them singletons. The sample comprised PBMCs. Every receptor here comes from a woman aged 30 to 39 in good health and CMV-seropositive.

V gene TRBV5-1 combines with J gene TRBJ2-2; 8 nucleotides align to TRBD1. The CDR3 consists of 15 residues. CDR1 is SGHRS, CDR2 YFSETQ, per germline. Germline trimming cut 2 bases from V and 2 bases from J; bases unmatched to any gene: 2. In nucleotides, the CDR3 is TGCGCCAGCAGCTTCGACAGGGGCAACACCGGGGAGCTGTTTTTT. Protein: CASSFDRGNTGELFF.

This chain connects TRBV6-1 to TRBJ2-7, with a possible D match to TRBD1 (5 bases). Germline assignment: CDR1 MNHNS and CDR2 SASEGT. Trimming shortened V by 8 bases and J by 3 bases, and 11 bases separated the two germline ends. The CDR3 runs to 12 residues. The CDR3, as DNA: TGTGCCAGCGACAGATCGGACTACGAGCAGTACTTC. Protein sequence: CASDRSDYEQYF.

The chain uses TRBV5-1 and TRBJ2-7; 7 bases map to TRBD1. The germline V gene encodes CDR1 SGHRS and CDR2 YFSETQ. CDR3 length: 14 amino acids. Losses at the gene ends were 0 bases for V and 6 bases for J; bases not matched to a gene: 6. The CDR3: CASSLVPGGSEQYF. In nucleotides, the CDR3 is TGCGCCAGCAGCTTGGTGCCAGGGGGAAGCGAGCAGTACTTC.

The V call is TRBV10-1, the J call TRBJ2-7; D is unresolved. The V end lost 5 bases, the J end lost 2 bases, and 7 bases lay between the germline ends. This CDR3 has 12 amino acids. Germline V gene lookup returns CDR1 WNHNN and CDR2 SYGVQD (reference sequence). CDR3 protein: CASSPGPYEQYF. The CDR3 bases are TGCGCCAGCAGTCCTGGGCCCTACGAGCAGTACTTC.

Remarks on this clone: This sample includes further DNA sequences coding for the same CDR3. The chain employs TRBV29-1 and TRBJ2-7, with 8 bases aligning to TRBD1. The CDR3 loop spans 13 amino acids. V lost 6 bases to trimming and J lost 3 bases; unmatched junction nucleotides: 7. Germline V CDR1 and CDR2: SQVTM, ANQGSEA. The CDR3 DNA sequence: TGCAGCGTCTCCGGGACAGGAGACTACGAGCAGTACTTC. Translated, it gives CSVSGTGDYEQYF.

In DNA form, the CDR3 reads TGTGCCACTATGACCGACAGGGAGGGCGAGCAGTACTTC. Translation: CATMTDREGEQYF. The chain links TRBV6-1 to TRBJ2-7, with D tentatively TRBD1 or TRBD2 (7 bases each). Germline CDR1 is MNHNS and CDR2 is SASEGT. CDR3 size: 13 residues. Trimming stripped 10 bases from V and 6 bases from J, with 19 bases between.

The V and J genes are TRBV7-8 and TRBJ2-7; D is ambiguous. The CDR3 length is 13 residues. Germline loops: CDR1 SGHVS, CDR2 FQNEAQ. The V and J ends lost 3 bases and 4 bases respectively, with 10 bases between them. CDR3 sequence (DNA): TGTGCCAGCAGCTTGGTCAAGGGTTACGAGCAGTACTTC. Protein: CASSLVKGYEQYF. The variable domain in full, with the rest retrieved from reference TRBV7-8 and TRBJ2-7, is GAGVSQSPRYKVAKRGQDVALRCDPISGHVSLFWYQQALGQGPEFLTYFQNEAQLDKSGLPSDRFFAERPEGSVSTLKIQRTQQEDSAVYLCASSLVKGYEQYFGPGTRLTVT.

V gene TRBV5-1 combines with J gene TRBJ1-2, with 7 bases aligning to TRBD1. The germline V gene encodes CDR1 SGHRS and CDR2 YFSETQ. There are 14 residues in the CDR3. J was trimmed by 4 bases and V by 5 bases; bases with no gene match: 8. The CDR3 here is CASRPTGLSYGYTF. The CDR3 DNA follows: TGCGCCAGCAGGCCGACAGGGCTCAGCTATGGCTACACCTTC.

A few counts support this clone. The chain employs TRBV10-1 and TRBJ2-7, with 9 bases lining up with TRBD2. The CDR3 has 15 amino acids. Germline V CDR1 and CDR2: WNHNN, SYGVQD (reference sequence). V shed 6 bases and J 1 base; nucleotides not matched to a gene: 7. CDR3 sequence (DNA): TGCGCCAGCAGCGATAGCGGGAGAGGATCCTACGAGCAGTACTTC. It specifies CASSDSGRGSYEQYF.

V gene TRBV9 combines with J gene TRBJ2-1; TRBD1 agrees at 7 bases. Germline V lookup: CDR1 SGDLS, CDR2 YYNGEE. V shed 0 bases and J 6 bases; nucleotides not matched to a gene: 9. The CDR3 consists of 16 residues. The CDR3 here is CASSVATRDSLNEQFF. The DNA for the CDR3 is TGTGCCAGCAGCGTAGCTACCCGGGACAGTCTCAATGAGCAGTTCTTC.

The genes are TRBV5-4 and TRBJ2-7; D gene unclear. CDR3 size: 14 residues. CDR1 is SGHNT and CDR2 is YYREEE in the germline V gene (reference sequence). The V end lost 0 bases, the J end lost 3 bases, and 10 bases lay between the germline ends. In nucleotides, the CDR3 is TGTGCCAGCAGCTTGGGGTCAGCGAGCTACGAGCAGTACTTC. Protein: CASSLGSASYEQYF.

The gene calls are TRBV5-1 and TRBJ1-1; D not resolved. The CDR3 extends over 12 amino acids. V was shortened by 0 bases and J by 7 bases, with 7 bases between the two germline ends. Germline V lookup: CDR1 SGHRS, CDR2 YFSETQ. For the CDR3, the DNA is TGCGCCAGCAGCTTGGTTCCGGGTGAAGCTTTCTTT. It encodes CASSLVPGEAFF.

Within the sample, this clone is medium-sized (0.01 to 0.1%). The chain is built from TRBV10-3 and TRBJ2-3; 13 bases align to TRBD2. From germline, CDR1 is ENHRY and CDR2 SYGVKD. Unmatched junction bases numbered 3, after V lost 10 bases and J lost 5 bases. The CDR3 has 13 amino acids. The chain's CDR3 is CASGLAGEDTQYF. Here the CDR3 DNA reads TGTGCCAGCGGACTAGCGGGAGAAGATACGCAGTATTTT.

This chain uses TRBV6-5 with TRBJ2-1; D remains ambiguous. In germline, CDR1 is MNHEY, CDR2 SVGAGI. V lost 5 bases and J 0 bases, leaving 11 bases between the germline ends. This CDR3 comprises 15 residues. The CDR3 reads CASSRDSSSYNEQFF. The CDR3, as DNA: TGTGCCAGCAGTCGAGACTCGAGCTCCTACAATGAGCAGTTCTTC.

This chain uses TRBV2 with TRBJ2-3, with 7 positions matching TRBD1. There are 14 residues in the CDR3. Trimming took 7 bases from V and 0 from J; bases not matched to a gene: 4. CDR1 is SNHLY and CDR2 is FYNNEI in the germline V gene. CDR3 amino acids: CASIPRGSTDTQYF. CDR3 nucleotides: TGTGCCAGCATACCCAGGGGGAGCACAGATACGCAGTATTTT.

The chain links TRBV6-5 to TRBJ2-7; TRBD2 might be the D (5 bases). V shed 2 bases and J shed 2 bases, with 10 bases lying between them. This CDR3 region has 14 residues. Germline values: CDR1 MNHEY, CDR2 SVGAGI. The CDR3 region is CASSYRAGTYEQYF. The CDR3 nucleotides read TGTGCCAGCAGTTACCGGGCCGGGACCTACGAGCAGTACTTC.

The chain uses TRBV30 and TRBJ1-2; D unclear. V lost 4 bases to trimming and J lost 2 bases, with 8 bases between them. The V gene's germline CDR1 is GTSNPN and CDR2 SVGIG (reference sequence). CDR3 length equals 12 residues. CDR3 loop: CAWTPFNYGYTF. For the CDR3, the DNA is TGTGCCTGGACACCTTTCAACTATGGCTACACCTTC.

This sequence joins TRBV30 and TRBJ1-2; D is perhaps TRBD1 (6 bases). Trimming took off 0 bases at V and 8 bases at J, with 19 bases between the two ends. Germline V gene sequence: CDR1 GTSNPN, CDR2 SVGIG (reference sequence). This CDR3 region has 15 residues. This chain's CDR3 is CAWSVPRDRPGGYTF. The CDR3 coding sequence is TGTGCCTGGAGTGTACCTCGTGACAGGCCAGGCGGCTACACCTTC.